This T cell receptor (beta chain) was captured in a study of post-analysis software for immune sequencing data. With V trimmed by 9 bases and J by 8 bases, 9 bases remained unmatched. Germline V gene data show CDR1 as SGHTA and CDR2 as FQGTGA. The CDR3 runs to 14 residues. Overall study findings and caveats: A few TRBV segments, TRBV5-6, TRBV5-1 and TRBV20-1 among them, were found more frequent in patients than controls. Strong same-batch co-clustering of samples appeared with F measure clustering.

Unique molecular identifiers had been added to the TCR beta cDNA libraries. The yield from roughly 1 to 10 million T cells was roughly 500,000 cDNA molecules in total. TCRdb re-derived calls from the PCR reads in MiXCR, one entry per CDR3 protein. Among 750,000 to 950,000 distinct CDR3 sequences listed, roughly 50% were seen once. This clonotype was seen a single time. Its antigen is undetermined. Sample: blood. This TCR came from a girl between 10 and 17 years old with multiple sclerosis. The chain joins TRBV7-3 to TRBJ2-1; 11 nucleotides match TRBD2. This chain's CDR3 is CASSLASGRYEQFF. CDR3 DNA: TGTGCCAGTTCTCTGGCTAGCGGGAGGTATGAGCAGTTCTTC.